This TCR beta chain was recovered during a study of Ad26.COV2.S vaccination and SARS-CoV-2 variants. The overall study: Recipients of Ad26.COV2.S got it intramuscularly, once or twice 56 days apart.

The data were produced by immunoSEQ multiplex PCR, yet TCRdb's version contains in-frame clones alone and is incomplete. The sample includes about 250,000 clones, over 75% seen only once; the top ten take around 3.5%. Treatment specified: some 20 received Ad26.COV2.S at low or high dose, single or two shots; about 5 received placebo; per-sample allocation not given. Repertoires come from day 63 after the first vaccine or placebo injection. Boston hosted the donor, who was an adult aged 18-55 years. Trimming took 6 bases from V and 7 from J, leaving 12 bases between them. The CDR3 runs 12 residues. CDR1 and CDR2 (germline): ENHRY, SYGVKD.

The clonotype originates from a person between 18 and 60 years old who received the Ad26.COV2.S COVID-19 vaccine or a placebo. Material: peripheral blood, obtained in a trial of Ad26.COV2.S vaccine versus placebo. The chain employs TRBV10-3 and TRBJ1-2; D gene uncertain. The CDR3 coding sequence is TGTGCCATCAGCCTAGAAGATACTGGCTACACCTTC. Translating it yields CAISLEDTGYTF.